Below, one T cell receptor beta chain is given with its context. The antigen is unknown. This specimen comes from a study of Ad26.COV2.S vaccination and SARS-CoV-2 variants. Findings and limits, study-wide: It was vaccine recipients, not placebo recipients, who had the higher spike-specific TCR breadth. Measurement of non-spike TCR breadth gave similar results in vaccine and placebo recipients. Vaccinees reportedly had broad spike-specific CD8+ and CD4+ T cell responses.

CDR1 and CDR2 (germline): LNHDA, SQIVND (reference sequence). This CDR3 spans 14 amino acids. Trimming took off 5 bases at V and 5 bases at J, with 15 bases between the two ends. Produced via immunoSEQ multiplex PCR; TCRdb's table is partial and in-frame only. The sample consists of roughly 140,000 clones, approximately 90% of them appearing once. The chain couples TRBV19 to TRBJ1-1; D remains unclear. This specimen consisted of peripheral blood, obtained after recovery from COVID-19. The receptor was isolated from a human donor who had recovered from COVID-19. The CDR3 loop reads CASSPSSARTEAFF. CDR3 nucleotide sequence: TGTGCCAGTAGTCCTAGTAGTGCTCGTACTGAAGCTTTCTTT.